This T cell receptor (beta chain) was identified during a study of T-cell memory formation after mild COVID-19. Study information: There were largely donor-specific TCR clusters. Study conclusions and caveats: Memory sampled before infection contained some responding clones, suggesting cross-reactive memory joined. Clones shrinking between day 15 and 85 showed a balanced CD4/CD8 split, and those that grew later tilted toward CD4+. Second-wave clones reaching peak frequency on day 37 lacked confirmed SARS-CoV-2 specificity.

Trimming cost V 1 base and J 1 base, with 13 bases left between them. Germline CDR1 MGHDK, CDR2 SYGVNS. This CDR3 is 16 amino acids long. TCRdb recomputed calls from the 5' RACE reads with MiXCR, one row per CDR3 protein. This table has 150,000 to 200,000 distinct CDR3 sequences, 25% to 40% appearing once. Comment on this clonotype: The target antigen is unknown.

The sequenced sample was PBMCs or a T cell subset sorted from them (not recorded which). This TCR derives from an adult woman who had mild COVID-19 (a few samples of this study predate the infection). Cell type and time point are not known. The chain carries TRBV25-1 and TRBJ1-1; perhaps TRBD1 as D (6 bases). In nucleotides, the CDR3 is TGTGCCAGCAGTGAATGGGGGGCCGGAGCGAACACTGAAGCTTTCTTT. It specifies CASSEWGAGANTEAFF.